These T cell receptor beta chains were read from a single sample in a study of blood T cells in healthy people across ages. From the 5' RACE reads, TCRdb called clonotypes with MiXCR, one entry per CDR3 protein. Among about 780,000 distinct CDR3 sequences listed, 35% to 50% were seen once. Sequencing was carried out using blood. These receptors all come from an elderly man in good health. CDR3s include the opening cysteine and the closing phenylalanine or tryptophan. The D gene is left open where the match is weak. Some rows have no size entry. The others give once, few or many, or a class for an expanded clone.

V gene: TRBV10-3
J gene: TRBJ2-1
clone size: few
D gene: TRBD2
CDR3 protein: CAISEPGLVSDEQFF
CDR3 DNA: TGTGCCATCAGTGAGCCGGGACTAGTGAGCGATGAGCAGTTCTTC

V gene: TRBV2
J gene: TRBJ2-7
clone size: -
D gene: -
CDR3 protein: CAVGSYEQYF
CDR3 DNA: TGTGCGGTGGGCTCCTACGAGCAGTACTTC

V gene: TRBV20-1
J gene: TRBJ1-1
clone size: -
D gene: -
CDR3 protein: CSGLPPWGTEAFF
CDR3 DNA: TGCAGTGGACTTCCACCTTGGGGCACTGAAGCTTTCTTT

V gene: TRBV20-1
J gene: TRBJ2-7
clone size: few
D gene: -
CDR3 protein: CSARDTVNLYEQYF
CDR3 DNA: TGCAGTGCTAGAGATACAGTTAACCTTTACGAGCAGTACTTC

V gene: TRBV11-1
J gene: TRBJ2-7
clone size: -
D gene: -
CDR3 protein: CASSLVASSGEQYF
CDR3 DNA: TGTGCCAGCAGCTTAGTAGCTAGCAGCGGCGAGCAGTACTTC

V gene: TRBV6-2/TRBV6-3
J gene: TRBJ2-6
clone size: -
D gene: -
CDR3 protein: CASRYFSGANVLTF
CDR3 DNA: TGTGCCAGCAGGTACTTCTCTGGGGCCAACGTCCTGACTTTC

V gene: TRBV5-1
J gene: TRBJ2-1
clone size: -
D gene: -
CDR3 protein: CASSFDPRRDRSSYNEQFF
CDR3 DNA: TGCGCCAGCAGCTTCGACCCAAGAAGAGACAGGAGCTCCTACAATGAGCAGTTCTTC

V gene: TRBV28
J gene: TRBJ2-1
clone size: -
D gene: -
CDR3 protein: CASSLRGYREFPDEQFF
CDR3 DNA: TGTGCCAGCAGTTTAAGGGGTTATCGGGAGTTCCCCGATGAGCAGTTCTTC

V gene: TRBV7-2
J gene: TRBJ2-1
clone size: few
D gene: -
CDR3 protein: CASSYDDSGNYEQFF
CDR3 DNA: TGTGCCAGCAGTTATGACGATTCCGGCAATTATGAGCAGTTCTTC

V gene: TRBV28
J gene: TRBJ2-1
clone size: few
D gene: -
CDR3 protein: CASTHVESPSYNEQFF
CDR3 DNA: TGTGCCAGCACCCATGTGGAGAGCCCCTCCTACAATGAGCAGTTCTTC

V gene: TRBV6-5
J gene: TRBJ1-1
clone size: -
D gene: TRBD1
CDR3 protein: CASSYSGQSDTEAFF
CDR3 DNA: TGTGCCAGCAGTTACTCGGGACAGTCGGACACTGAAGCTTTCTTT

V gene: TRBV9
J gene: TRBJ2-3
clone size: -
D gene: -
CDR3 protein: CASSVSERHTDAQYF
CDR3 DNA: TGTGCCAGCAGCGTGAGCGAGAGGCACACAGATGCGCAGTATTTT